This T cell receptor (beta chain) was retrieved from a study of T-cell memory formation after mild COVID-19 (dated by TCRdb to about 2021). As for the study more broadly: Most TCR sequence clusters were specific to one of the two donors. T-cell clones expanding and contracting after mild COVID-19 in a couple of donors were tracked by longitudinal TCRalpha and TCRbeta repertoire sequencing. Two young, previously healthy adult volunteers made up the cohort, one male and one female. Beyond this particular receptor, the publication reports: Clones that contracted from day 15 to 85 showed balanced CD4/CD8 phenotypes, whereas a second wave of clones that expanded from day 15 to 37 leaned towards CD4+. Contracting CD4+ clones were located mainly in the CM and EM memory subsets, whereas CD8+ clones were found to be enriched in EMRA. Whether the second-wave clones peaking on day 37 were SARS-CoV-2 specific was not confirmed. The study covered only a couple of mild cases, and larger cohorts including severe cases with pre-infection samples were considered necessary. Some responding clones were detected in pre-infection memory, suggesting pre-existing cross-reactive memory T cells joined the SARS-CoV-2 response.

Worth noting for this clonotype: This receptor's antigen is unknown. No base-level quality is on record; no much larger clone is a single base apart.

Sequencing was performed on an Illumina NovaSeq 6000. Using 5'RACE with constant-segment primers, TCRalpha and TCRbeta cDNA libraries were constructed, with sample barcodes and unique molecular identifiers added in the process. Trizol reagent was used to extract RNA from every sample. Libraries were amplified in two PCR steps, with a second sample barcode and Illumina TruSeq adapters added in the second step. Libraries were sequenced on an Illumina NovaSeq with 2 x 150 bp paired-end reads. The authors' pipeline ran thus. The reads were demultiplexed and collapsed into UMI-guided consensus sequences using migec v1.2.7. Using mixcr v2.1.11, UMI consensuses were aligned to TRA and TRB V and J templates and then assembled into clonotypes. A clonotype was counted as expanded or contracted only if both edgeR and NoisET called the change significant, with noise models trained on biological replicates. For edgeR calls, a false discovery rate-adjusted p below 0.01 and a log2 fold-change threshold of 1 were applied. PCA with hierarchical clustering of max-normalized trajectories of the 1000 most abundant clonotypes was used as exploratory dynamics analysis. Separately sequenced CD4+ and CD8+ repertoires were used to assign a CD4 or CD8 phenotype to each responding clone. TCRdb cleaned the public reads at Q25 with fastp, built clones with MiXCR and kept in-frame beta chains. Identical CDR3 protein sequences are pooled into one entry, listed with their most common genes and DNA. These V and J calls rely on TCRdb rather than the paper's analysis. For this sample there are roughly 310,000 distinct CDR3 sequences; 15% appear just once. The top ten clonotypes cover 20% to 25% of the sample.

V is clipped by 4 bases and J by 0 bases, and the sequence between their germline boundaries is 16 bases long. The germline V gene sets CDR1 to SGHRS and CDR2 to YFSETQ. The CDR3 contains 16 residues, cysteine and phenylalanine counted. Kept here is only the CDR3 DNA, which spans 48 bases and is read in frame from base 1. Ficoll-Paque density gradient centrifugation was used to isolate PBMCs. Recombination linked TRBV5-1 to TRBJ2-5, and the D gene may be TRBD2, 6 bases matching. The sample taken for sequencing was PBMCs or a T cell subset sorted from them (not recorded which). The sequence came from a man aged 18 to 30 who had mild COVID-19 (a few samples of this study predate the infection). The sample titles of this study are shuffled in the database, so cell type and time point are left out; the donor was told from shared clones. The CDR3 in this case is CASSRGGVVDQETQYF. The DNA sequence is as follows: TGCGCCAGCAGCCGAGGCGGGGTAGTCGACCAAGAGACCCAGTACTTC. The entire variable domain, with the stretches around the CDR3 drawn from the reference TRBV5-1 and TRBJ2-5 proteins, is KAGVTQTPRYLIKTRGQQVTLSCSPISGHRSVSWYQQTPGQGLQFLFEYFSETQRNKGNFPGRFSGRQFSNSRSEMNVSTLELGDSALYLCASSRGGVVDQETQYFGPGTRLLVL.